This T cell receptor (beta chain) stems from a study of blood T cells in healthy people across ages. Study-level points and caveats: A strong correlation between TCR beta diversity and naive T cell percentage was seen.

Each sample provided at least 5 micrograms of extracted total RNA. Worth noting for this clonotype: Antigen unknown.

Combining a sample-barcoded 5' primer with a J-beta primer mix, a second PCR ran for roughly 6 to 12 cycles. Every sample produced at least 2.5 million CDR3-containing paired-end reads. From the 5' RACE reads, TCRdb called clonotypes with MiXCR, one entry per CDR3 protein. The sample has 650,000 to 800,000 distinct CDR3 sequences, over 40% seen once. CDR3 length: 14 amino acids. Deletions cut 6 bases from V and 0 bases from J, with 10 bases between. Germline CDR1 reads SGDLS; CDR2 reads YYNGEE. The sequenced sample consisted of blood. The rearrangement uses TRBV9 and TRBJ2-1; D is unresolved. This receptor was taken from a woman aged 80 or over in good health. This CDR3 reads CASTPTDSYNEQFF. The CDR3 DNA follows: TGTGCCAGCACGCCGACGGACTCCTACAATGAGCAGTTCTTC.